The 16 T cell receptor beta chains given below trace back to one sample, sequenced in a study of T cells in Graves' hyperthyroidism and ophthalmopathy. TCR beta CDR3 regions were amplified from RNA transcripts. TCR CDR3 underwent first-round RT-PCR with the HTBI primer set. TCRdb called the multiplex PCR reads again in MiXCR, with one record for every CDR3 protein. The table shows a few hundred thousand distinct CDR3 sequences, with 15% to 18% occurring only once. Input material: blood. These receptors were obtained from a woman in her 30s with Graves' hyperthyroidism.

This clonotype came up many times. This chain joins TRBV28 and TRBJ1-6, with 9 nucleotides matching TRBD1. The CDR3 consists of 15 residues. Trimming cost V 6 bases and J 8 bases; bases outside gene matches: 8. The germline V gene encodes CDR1 MDHEN and CDR2 SYDVKM. The CDR3 reads CASSPGTGSYSPLHF. CDR3 DNA: TGTGCCAGCAGCCCCGGGACAGGGAGTTATTCACCCCTCCACTTT. Looking up the rest from reference TRBV28 and TRBJ1-6 gives the full variable domain: DVKVTQSSRYLVKRTGEKVFLECVQDMDHENMFWYRQDPGLGLRLIYFSYDVKMKEKGDIPEGYSVSREKKERFSLILESASTNQTSMYLCASSPGTGSYSPLHFGNGTRLTVT.

The rearrangement joins TRBV10-3 to TRBJ2-7; a possible D gene is TRBD2 (5 bases). This CDR3 contains 14 residues. Germline lookup yields CDR1 ENHRY and CDR2 SYGVKD. Trimming stripped 8 bases from V and 1 base from J, with 15 bases between. The CDR3 is CAIESEDSSYEQYF. The CDR3 coding sequence is TGTGCCATCGAATCGGAGGACTCATCCTACGAGCAGTACTTC.

V usage is TRBV6-5 and J usage is TRBJ1-3; D is uncertain. This CDR3 is built from 15 residues. Trimming pared 0 bases from V and 0 bases from J, leaving 6 bases between. Germline V lookup: CDR1 MNHEY, CDR2 SVGAGI. CDR3 region: CASSYSSGSGNTIYF. The CDR3 coding sequence is TGTGCCAGCAGTTACTCGTCGGGCTCTGGAAACACCATATATTTT.

This clonotype was seen more than once but under ten times. The chain couples TRBV19 to TRBJ2-2; 13 bases map to TRBD2. Germline V CDR1 and CDR2: LNHDA, SQIVND (reference sequence). V trimming: 8 bases; J trimming: 5 bases; junction bases outside the gene matches: 5. The CDR3 loop spans 15 amino acids. The CDR3 sequence: CASWTSGSNTGELFF. CDR3 sequence (DNA): TGTGCCAGTTGGACTAGCGGGAGTAATACCGGGGAGCTGTTTTTT.

The chain carries TRBV11-2 and TRBJ2-1; D not resolved. Trimming shortened V by 1 base and J by 4 bases, and 17 bases separated the two germline ends. This CDR3 comprises 17 residues. Germline V CDR1 and CDR2: SGHAT, FQNNGV. CDR3: CASSLVFRNGPYNEQFF. The CDR3 nucleotides are TGTGCCAGCAGCTTAGTTTTTCGTAACGGGCCGTACAATGAGCAGTTCTTC.

Concerning this clonotype itself: It is likely a read error: a sequence one base away is far more abundant. V gene TRBV5-6 combines with J gene TRBJ2-1; D is unresolved. In germline, CDR1 is SGHDT, CDR2 YYEEEE. V gave up 3 bases and J gave up 5 bases, with 3 bases separating them. The CDR3 has 11 residues. The CDR3 here is CASSYHNEQFF. CDR3 sequence (DNA): TGTGCCAGCAGCTATCACAATGAGCAGTTCTTC.

Note on this clonotype: The CDR3 ends on some other residue instead of the conserved phenylalanine or tryptophan, so this is likely a read error. The chain recombines TRBV7-2 with TRBJ2-3, with D hard to call. Germline CDR1 reads SGHTA; CDR2 reads FQGNSA. The CDR3 spans 14 residues. V gave up 8 bases and J gave up 0 bases, with 12 bases separating them. The DNA for the CDR3 is TGTGCCAGCGGCATGGGTTTTAGCACAGATACGCAGTATCTT. Translating it yields CASGMGFSTDTQYL.

The chain links TRBV15 to TRBJ2-1; 9 bases are a match to TRBD2. This CDR3 is built from 17 residues. From germline, CDR1 is LNHNV and CDR2 YYDKDF (reference sequence). V lost 5 bases, J lost 6 bases, and 14 bases stayed unmatched. CDR3 coding DNA: TGTGCCACCAGCCAGGAGGGTGGACTAGCGAACGTCAATGAGCAGTTCTTC. Translating gives CATSQEGGLANVNEQFF.

This clonotype has more than one count but fewer than ten. The chain couples TRBV4-3 to TRBJ1-6; D is unclear. Trimming stripped 4 bases from V and 7 bases from J, with 8 bases between. Germline loops: CDR1 LGHNA, CDR2 YSLEER. The CDR3 has 13 residues. CDR3: CASSRVENSPLHF. The CDR3 DNA reads TGCGCCAGCAGCCGGGTGGAAAATTCACCCCTCCACTTT.

This clonotype occurred many times. Written as DNA, the CDR3 is TGTGCCAGCAGCAACCAGGGGATCTACGAGCAGTACTTC. The encoded protein is CASSNQGIYEQYF. The chain carries TRBV5-6 and TRBJ2-7; perhaps TRBD1 as D (6 bases). This CDR3 comprises 13 residues. Germline CDR1 SGHDT, CDR2 YYEEEE. V lost 4 bases and J 3 bases, leaving 11 bases between the germline ends. Supplemented by reference TRBV5-6 and TRBJ2-7, the full variable domain reads DAGVTQSPTHLIKTRGQQVTLRCSPKSGHDTVSWYQQALGQGPQFIFQYYEEEERQRGNFPDRFSGHQFPNYSSELNVNALLLGDSALYLCASSNQGIYEQYFGPGTRLTVT.

This clonotype has a handful of counts. The V call is TRBV20-1, the J call TRBJ2-3; tentative D call: TRBD2 (6 bases). The CDR3 extends over 11 amino acids. The V end was cut by 6 bases, the J end by 5 bases, with 9 bases between. Germline V gene lookup returns CDR1 DFQATT and CDR2 SNEGSKA (reference sequence). CDR3 region: CSAQAGDTQYF. As DNA, the CDR3 is TGCAGTGCACAAGCGGGAGATACGCAGTATTTT.

The CDR3, as DNA: TGTGCCAGCAGCTTAGAGGGTACAGGCGAGCAGTACTTC. Protein: CASSLEGTGEQYF. The gene calls are TRBV7-2 and TRBJ2-7; D may be TRBD1 (5 bases). This CDR3 has 13 residues. V lost 1 base to trimming and J lost 6 bases, with 10 bases between them. Germline CDR1 reads SGHTA; CDR2 reads FQGNSA.

J is TRBJ2-7 and V is TRBV10-1; no reliable D call. From germline, CDR1 is WNHNN and CDR2 SYGVQD (reference sequence). The CDR3 length is 14 residues. Trimming removed 8 bases from V and 6 bases from J, with 20 bases in between. In DNA, the CDR3 is TGCGCCAGCGGAGAGTCGGACGTAGCTGGCGAGCAGTACTTC. Protein: CASGESDVAGEQYF.

This rearrangement joins TRBV2 to TRBJ1-6; a weak D match, TRBD1 (6 bases). The CDR3 length is 12 residues. Trimming removed 6 bases at V and 6 bases at J, with 6 bases between. CDR1 is SNHLY and CDR2 is FYNNEI in the germline V gene. The CDR3 bases are TGTGCCAGCAGGGACAGTAATTCACCCCTCCACTTT. Amino acid sequence: CASRDSNSPLHF.

This clonotype was recorded a few times. The CDR3 region is CASSSAGVILNEQFF. The CDR3 nucleotides read TGTGCCAGTAGTAGCGCGGGGGTGATCCTCAATGAGCAGTTCTTC. The chain uses TRBV19 and TRBJ2-1; 7 positions match TRBD2. The CDR3 loop spans 15 amino acids. V gave up 4 bases and J gave up 6 bases; unmatched junction bases: 9. From germline, CDR1 is LNHDA and CDR2 SQIVND (reference sequence).

The CDR3 coding sequence is TGTGCCAGCAGCGCCCCGGGACCTTCTATAGGCTACACCTTC. It is translated as CASSAPGPSIGYTF. The chain recombines TRBV7-2 with TRBJ1-2; perhaps TRBD1 as D (5 bases). V was clipped by 5 bases and J by 8 bases, with 18 bases between them. The CDR3 is made up of 14 amino acids. Germline CDR1 is SGHTA and CDR2 is FQGNSA.